This T cell receptor beta chain was retrieved from a study of cytomegalovirus exposure and HLA in healthy donors. V lost 6 bases to trimming and J lost 7 bases; unmatched junction nucleotides: 7. CDR1 MNHEY and CDR2 SVGAGI come from the germline V gene. The CDR3 is 13 amino acids. About this clone itself: Its antigen is currently unknown.

Study conclusions and caveats: The productive fraction for most TCR beta V segments was about 87% or about 30% in an earlier analysis. Presence/absence analyses assumed roughly uniform sequencing depth across donors.

The PCR ran on 60 Vbeta and 13 Jbeta primers. The data were produced by immunoSEQ multiplex PCR, yet TCRdb's version contains in-frame clones alone and is incomplete. Of tens of thousands of clones in the sample, roughly 83% are singletons; the top ten hold roughly 14%. This rearrangement joins TRBV6-5 to TRBJ1-2, with 8 positions matching TRBD1. Sequenced input: PBMCs. The TCR sequence derives from a woman aged 35 to 49 in good health and CMV-seropositive. The CDR3 region is CASRPGTGSGYTF. In nucleotides, the CDR3 is TGTGCCAGCAGGCCCGGGACAGGTTCTGGCTACACCTTC.